These 22 T cell receptor beta chains came from one sample sequenced in a study of early T cells in non-severe SARS-CoV-2 infection. MiXCR, run by TCRdb on the 5' RACE reads, gives a single entry per CDR3 protein. The data contain 60,000 to 70,000 distinct CDR3 sequences, 4.5% to 7.5% of them singletons. Source: whole blood, taken at baseline. The receptors were gathered from an adult who was a healthcare worker with PCR-confirmed SARS-CoV-2 infection or an uninfected control (not recorded which).

The chain is built from TRBV12-3 or TRBV12-4 and TRBJ1-2; maybe TRBD1 (6 bases). The CDR3 runs to 14 residues. Trimming removed 5 bases from V and 7 bases from J, with 17 bases in between. The CDR3 protein is CASSPSGANTGYTF. In DNA form, the CDR3 reads TGTGCCAGCAGTCCCTCAGGGGCGAACACTGGCTACACCTTC.

This clonotype was seen many times. The V and J genes are TRBV11-3 and TRBJ2-1, with D unresolved. The CDR3 is made up of 14 amino acids. Looked up from germline, CDR1 is SGHNT and CDR2 is YENEEA. Deletions cut 4 bases from V and 7 bases from J, with 14 bases between. This chain's CDR3 is CASSSTSSSNEQFF. The CDR3 nucleotides read TGTGCCAGCAGCTCCACCTCGTCCTCAAATGAGCAGTTCTTC.

The sample holds a few counts of this clonotype. V gene TRBV4-1 combines with J gene TRBJ1-1; D is ambiguous. This CDR3 is 14 amino acids long. Trimming stripped 1 base from V and 3 bases from J, with 9 bases between. CDR1 is MGHRA and CDR2 is YSYEKL in the germline V gene. CDR3 sequence (DNA): TGCGCCAGCAGCCAAGTTGCGGTGGACACTGAAGCTTTCTTT. Its translation is CASSQVAVDTEAFF.

A few counts support this clonotype. CDR3 protein: CASSLKGVDTPVFPAQYF. CDR3 nucleotides: TGCGCCAGCAGTCTTAAGGGTGTTGACACCCCGGTATTTCCGGCCCAGTACTTC. The chain has TRBV23-1 and TRBJ2-5; no reliable D call. TRBV23-1 is annotated as an ORF whose role is uncertain. The CDR3 loop spans 18 amino acids. Trimming shortened V by 4 bases and J by 9 bases, and 30 bases separated the two germline ends.

In its sample, this clonotype was seen a few times. The CDR3 loop is CSASGGRALSDEQYF. DNA of the CDR3: TGCAGTGCTAGTGGGGGGAGGGCCCTCAGTGACGAGCAGTACTTC. The rearrangement joins TRBV20-1 to TRBJ2-7; 7 bases are shared with TRBD2. The CDR3 is 15 amino acids. With 3 bases clipped from V and 5 bases from J, the junction kept 13 bases outside the gene matches. Germline V gene sequence: CDR1 DFQATT, CDR2 SNEGSKA (reference sequence).

At least ten counts were recorded for this clonotype. This chain connects TRBV10-3 to TRBJ1-1, with D unresolved. CDR1 and CDR2 from the germline V gene are ENHRY and SYGVKD. The CDR3 contains 13 residues. Trimming took off 0 bases at V and 5 bases at J, with 7 bases between the two ends. The CDR3 loop reads CAISESGTTEAFF. The CDR3 DNA sequence: TGTGCCATCAGTGAGTCTGGCACTACTGAAGCTTTCTTT.

This clonotype appeared many times. The chain recombines TRBV11-2 with TRBJ2-7; a weak D match, TRBD1 (5 bases). From germline, CDR1 is SGHAT and CDR2 FQNNGV. Between the trimmed V and J ends, which lost 1 base and 4 bases, there was a span of 11 bases. The CDR3 length is 14 residues. The DNA for the CDR3 is TGTGCCAGCAGCTTAGGACAGTTGGGATACGAGCAGTACTTC. Protein sequence: CASSLGQLGYEQYF.

V usage is TRBV11-2 and J usage is TRBJ2-7, with a weak D call TRBD1 (6 bases). Trimming cost V 3 bases and J 8 bases, with 8 bases left between them. Per the germline V gene, CDR1 is SGHAT and CDR2 is FQNNGV. This CDR3 is built from 11 residues. The CDR3 reads CASSLDSQQYF. Written as DNA, the CDR3 is TGTGCCAGCAGCTTGGACAGTCAGCAGTACTTC.

At least ten counts were recorded for this clonotype. The gene calls are TRBV6-6 and TRBJ1-1, with a weak D call TRBD1 (5 bases). Germline assignment: CDR1 MNHNY and CDR2 SVGAGI (reference sequence). This CDR3 is 13 amino acids long. Trimming cost V 2 bases and J 5 bases, with 9 bases left between them. CDR3 bases: TGTGCCAGCAGTTACGGGGGAAGGACTGAAGCTTTCTTT. Amino acid sequence: CASSYGGRTEAFF.

The rearrangement links TRBV18 to TRBJ2-7; a weak D match, TRBD1 (5 bases). Germline lookup yields CDR1 KGHSH and CDR2 LQKENI. The CDR3 length is 14 residues. The germline V and J ends were trimmed by 2 bases and 0 bases, with 8 bases remaining between them. The CDR3 DNA reads TGTGCCAGCTCACCAGGGGCCAGCTCCTACGAGCAGTACTTC. Residues: CASSPGASSYEQYF.

This clonotype has a count of ten or more. This chain's CDR3 is CASSIYSVNEKLFF. Written as DNA, the CDR3 is TGTGCCAGTAGTATCTACAGCGTAAATGAAAAACTGTTTTTT. This chain joins TRBV19 and TRBJ1-4, with no clear D. V shed 3 bases and J shed 5 bases, with 10 bases lying between them. CDR1 LNHDA and CDR2 SQIVND come from the germline V gene (reference sequence). This CDR3 spans 14 amino acids. The complete variable domain, with remaining parts taken from reference TRBV19 and TRBJ1-4, reads DGGITQSPKYLFRKEGQNVTLSCEQNLNHDAMYWYRQDPGQGLRLIYYSQIVNDFQKGDIAEGYSVSREKKESFPLTVTSAQKNPTAFYLCASSIYSVNEKLFFGSGTQLSVL.

V gene TRBV7-2 combines with J gene TRBJ2-7; 9 bases are a match to TRBD2. This CDR3 has 14 amino acids. The V and J ends lost 5 bases and 6 bases, in that order; junction bases with no gene match: 8. CDR1 and CDR2 from the germline V gene are SGHTA and FQGNSA. The chain's CDR3 is CASSEVAGVGEQYF. In DNA, the CDR3 is TGTGCCAGCAGCGAAGTAGCGGGAGTGGGCGAGCAGTACTTC.

This clonotype is termed medium-sized. The chain employs TRBV20-1 and TRBJ1-1; the D gene is possibly TRBD1 (5 bases). The V gene's germline CDR1 is DFQATT and CDR2 SNEGSKA (reference sequence). The CDR3 totals 13 residues. Trimming left V 6 bases short and J 0 bases short, with 11 bases between. CDR3 nucleotide sequence: TGCAGTGCCCCGGGGACGCTGAACACTGAAGCTTTCTTT. It is translated as CSAPGTLNTEAFF.

The gene calls are TRBV19 and TRBJ2-2, with 12 bases fitting TRBD2. V was pared by 10 bases and J by 3 bases, with 9 bases of the junction left unmatched. CDR1 and CDR2 from the germline V gene are LNHDA and SQIVND (reference sequence). The CDR3 loop spans 16 amino acids. This CDR3 is CATRLAGVTDTGELFF. In DNA form, the CDR3 reads TGTGCCACCCGACTAGCGGGAGTCACGGACACCGGGGAGCTGTTTTTT.

This clonotype was observed many times. The chain carries TRBV29-1 and TRBJ2-1; D not resolved. Per the germline V gene, CDR1 is SQVTM and CDR2 is ANQGSEA. The germline V and J ends were trimmed by 3 bases and 7 bases, with 16 bases remaining between them. The CDR3 spans 14 residues. Here the CDR3 reads CSVDRADDINEQFF. The CDR3 DNA reads TGCAGCGTTGATAGGGCCGACGATATTAATGAGCAGTTCTTC.

This clonotype occurred many times. The V and J genes are TRBV28 and TRBJ1-1; D call uncertain. The CDR3 extends over 13 amino acids. Germline values: CDR1 MDHEN, CDR2 SYDVKM. V dropped 6 bases and J dropped 7 bases, with 15 bases sitting between them. CDR3 residues: CASSKSPNLEAFF. CDR3 bases: TGTGCCAGCAGCAAATCGCCAAACCTTGAAGCTTTCTTT.

The chain links TRBV7-6 to TRBJ1-1, with TRBD1 matching 7 bases. V gave up 4 bases and J gave up 3 bases; unmatched junction bases: 8. Looked up from germline, CDR1 is SGHVS and CDR2 is FNYEAQ. The length of the CDR3 is 15 residues. The chain's CDR3 is CASSSTYTGDTEAFF. The CDR3 region has the DNA TGTGCCAGCAGCTCGACCTATACAGGGGACACTGAAGCTTTCTTT.

This clonotype was recorded many times. This sequence joins TRBV20-1 and TRBJ2-1; the match to TRBD2 covers 15 bases. V lost 6 bases, J lost 8 bases, and 11 bases stayed unmatched. CDR1 is DFQATT, CDR2 SNEGSKA, per germline (reference sequence). The CDR3 length is 16 residues. CDR3 region: CSAPGLAGGHADEQFF. The CDR3 DNA follows: TGCAGTGCCCCGGGACTAGCGGGAGGCCATGCGGATGAGCAGTTCTTC.

Ten or more counts support this clonotype. This sequence joins TRBV6-2 or TRBV6-3 and TRBJ2-2; weak D call: TRBD1 (6 bases). The V gene's germline CDR1 is MNHEY and CDR2 SVGEGT. The CDR3 totals 14 residues. V gave up 10 bases and J gave up 2 bases, with 14 bases separating them. The DNA of the CDR3 is TGTGCCACGGTGGGGGCCAAAAACACCGGGGAGCTGTTTTTT. This translates into CATVGAKNTGELFF.

This chain connects TRBV29-1 to TRBJ2-5, with 8 bases lining up with TRBD1. CDR1 is SQVTM and CDR2 is ANQGSEA in the germline V gene. V was pared by 1 base and J by 6 bases, with 1 base of the junction left unmatched. This CDR3 contains 12 residues. The chain's CDR3 is CSVEGQGQTQYF. In DNA, the CDR3 is TGCAGCGTTGAAGGACAGGGGCAGACCCAGTACTTC.

Ten or more counts support this clonotype. The chain has TRBV4-1 and TRBJ1-2; D gene unclear. There are 15 residues in the CDR3. The germline V and J ends were trimmed by 0 bases and 1 base, with 9 bases remaining between them. Germline-derived CDR1 and CDR2 are MGHRA and YSYEKL. The CDR3 protein is CASSQEGSVNYGYTF. CDR3 nucleotide sequence: TGCGCCAGCAGCCAAGAAGGAAGCGTTAACTATGGCTACACCTTC.

This clonotype has at least ten counts. V and J are TRBV4-1 and TRBJ2-1; D might be TRBD2 (7 bases). With 1 base removed from V and 0 bases from J, the gap between germline ends came to 13 bases. Germline V CDR1 and CDR2: MGHRA, YSYEKL. The CDR3 spans 17 residues. CDR3 DNA: TGCGCCAGCAGCCAAGCTAGGGGGGACTACTCCTACAATGAGCAGTTCTTC. This codes for CASSQARGDYSYNEQFF.